This record concerns one TCR beta chain sequence. Antigen unknown. This specimen belongs to a study of vaccination effects on CD4 cells after COVID-19. This CDR3 is 12 amino acids long. The V end was cut by 4 bases, the J end by 9 bases, with 10 bases between. The germline gives CDR1 LNHDA, CDR2 SQIVND (reference sequence). Sequenced by immunoSEQ multiplex PCR; TCRdb stores in-frame clones only, minus some. This sample has around 30,000 clones; 55% to 70% occur once, and the top ten carry approximately 9%. Antigen-specific CD4+ T cells expanded by the ViraFEST assay with viral peptide pools were then sequenced. Upon completion of more than eight days in culture, CD4+ T cells were isolated. BNT162b2 vaccine or mRNA-1273 vaccine was given to participants in two doses.

The sequences come from CD4+ T cells from PBMCs cultured with SARS-CoV-2 spike peptides, collected after COVID-19 vaccination. This sequence originates from a human donor who received a COVID-19 vaccine. V and J are TRBV19 and TRBJ2-1, with unresolved D. The DNA of the CDR3 is TGTGCCAGTAGTACCCGAGTCGGTGAGCAGTTCTTC. Amino acids: CASSTRVGEQFF.